Following are 22 T cell receptor beta chains from one sample sequenced in a study of blood T cell repertoires in COVID-19. This table comes from immunoSEQ multiplex PCR, and its TCRdb copy is limited to in-frame clones, with some not included. The profile shows almost 250,000 clones, 70% to 90% of them singletons. Sequenced: PBMCs or T cells enriched from blood (not recorded which). Receptors originate from a woman aged 50 to 60 who had recovered from COVID-19.

V and J are TRBV6-6 and TRBJ2-1; D gene unclear. Germline V gives CDR1 MNHNY, CDR2 SVGAGI (reference sequence). Trimming pared 7 bases from V and 9 bases from J, leaving 19 bases between. The CDR3 length is 14 residues. The CDR3 loop reads CASTLQSPTSEQFF. In DNA, the CDR3 is TGTGCCAGCACCTTACAGTCCCCTACCAGTGAGCAGTTCTTC.

This clone was detected only a few times. The CDR3 DNA is TGCAGCGTTGAGCCTATGAACTATGGCTACACCTTC. It is translated as CSVEPMNYGYTF. The chain uses TRBV29-1 and TRBJ1-2, with unresolved D. V lost 3 bases to trimming and J lost 2 bases, with 7 bases between them. CDR3 length equals 12 residues. Per the germline V gene, CDR1 is SQVTM and CDR2 is ANQGSEA.

The CDR3 is CASTTSGHNEQFF. In DNA form, the CDR3 reads TGTGCCAGCACCACTAGCGGACACAATGAGCAGTTCTTC. The chain has TRBV6-5 and TRBJ2-1; TRBD2 matches 8 bases. The germline gives CDR1 MNHEY, CDR2 SVGAGI. V lost 7 bases, J lost 5 bases, and 4 bases stayed unmatched. CDR3 length: 13 amino acids.

This clone was found once. This chain uses TRBV5-1 with TRBJ2-7; 8 bases align to TRBD1. V shed 3 bases, J shed 2 bases, and the junction held 10 bases outside the gene matches. Germline V lookup: CDR1 SGHRS, CDR2 YFSETQ. The CDR3 length is 16 residues. CDR3 sequence reads: CASSSAQGAKPYEQYF. Written as DNA, the CDR3 is TGCGCCAGCAGCTCGGCGCAGGGGGCGAAGCCCTACGAGCAGTACTTC.

The chain carries TRBV6-5 and TRBJ2-7; D might be TRBD1 (5 bases). The CDR3 covers 14 residues. The germline CDR1 and CDR2 sequences are MNHEY and SVGAGI. Between the trimmed V and J ends, which lost 6 bases and 0 bases, there was a span of 12 bases. The CDR3 loop is CASRLTDSSYEQYF. CDR3 nucleotide sequence: TGTGCCAGCAGATTGACAGATAGCTCCTACGAGCAGTACTTC.

The chain couples TRBV3-1 (or the pseudogene TRBV3-2) to TRBJ2-1; 8 positions match TRBD2. J gave up 7 bases and V 5 bases, and 10 bases lay outside the gene matches. This CDR3 has 15 residues. The V gene's germline CDR1 is LGHDT and CDR2 YNNKEL (reference sequence). CDR3 sequence reads: CASSSTGLGSNEQFF. CDR3 in DNA: TGTGCCAGCAGCTCAACGGGACTAGGTTCTAATGAGCAGTTCTTC.

The chain couples TRBV7-9 to TRBJ2-7; no clear D gene. The V end lost 4 bases, the J end lost 1 base, and 14 bases lay between the germline ends. Germline V gene sequence: CDR1 SEHNR, CDR2 FQNEAQ (reference sequence). CDR3 size: 15 residues. The CDR3, as DNA: TGTGCCAGCAGCTCTCGCGAGACACTTTCCTACGAGCAGTACTTC. As protein: CASSSRETLSYEQYF. Drawing the rest from reference TRBV7-9 and TRBJ2-7, the complete variable domain is DTGVSQNPRHKITKRGQNVTFRCDPISEHNRLYWYRQTLGQGPEFLTYFQNEAQLEKSRLLSDRFSAERPKGSFSTLEIQRTEQGDSAMYLCASSSRETLSYEQYFGPGTRLTVT.

The genes are TRBV29-1 and TRBJ2-1; D ambiguous. V was trimmed by 8 bases and J by 0 bases, leaving 11 bases between them. The CDR3 is made up of 13 amino acids. Germline V CDR1 and CDR2: SQVTM, ANQGSEA. The CDR3 reads CSSRSASYNEQFF. CDR3 DNA sequence: TGCAGCAGTAGATCCGCCTCCTACAATGAGCAGTTCTTC.

This rearrangement joins TRBV2 to TRBJ1-4, with TRBD1 as a possible D gene (5 bases). The V gene lost 6 bases and the J gene lost 4 bases, with 9 bases spanning the gap. The CDR3 runs 13 residues. Germline assignment: CDR1 SNHLY and CDR2 FYNNEI. In DNA form, the CDR3 reads TGTGCCAGCAGGAAGACAGTTAATGAAAAACTGTTTTTT. Its protein is CASRKTVNEKLFF.

This clone was picked up a small number of times. The V and J genes are TRBV4-3 and TRBJ2-3; D not certain. This CDR3 contains 15 residues. The V end was cut by 0 bases, the J end by 2 bases, with 9 bases between. Germline V gene data show CDR1 as LGHNA and CDR2 as YSLEER. The DNA for the CDR3 is TGCGCCAGCAGCCAAGATTTCCAGGACACAGATACGCAGTATTTT. It translates to CASSQDFQDTDTQYF.

V usage is TRBV2 and J usage is TRBJ1-5; perhaps TRBD1 as D (5 bases). This CDR3 has 13 residues. Germline V gives CDR1 SNHLY, CDR2 FYNNEI. The ends were cut back, 7 bases at V and 2 bases at J, with 9 bases in the middle. The CDR3 bases are TGTGCCAGCATGCAGGGCGGCAATCAGCCCCAGCATTTT. Its translation: CASMQGGNQPQHF.

This sequence joins TRBV28 and TRBJ1-2, with unresolved D. V gave up 10 bases and J gave up 5 bases, with 17 bases separating them. Germline CDR1 and CDR2: MDHEN and SYDVKM. The CDR3 has 13 residues. CDR3: CATTYPNDYGYTF. CDR3 in DNA: TGTGCCACAACGTACCCTAACGATTATGGCTACACCTTC.

The chain couples TRBV6-5 to TRBJ1-2; D unresolved. With 7 bases removed from V and 2 bases from J, the gap between germline ends came to 14 bases. The CDR3 totals 14 residues. The V gene's germline CDR1 is MNHEY and CDR2 SVGAGI. CDR3 in DNA: TGTGCCAGCACCTTGTGGGTGGGCAACTATGGCTACACCTTC. It specifies CASTLWVGNYGYTF.

This clone was recorded a few times. The chain recombines TRBV11-2 with TRBJ1-6, with no clear D. V was shortened by 5 bases and J by 6 bases, with 2 bases between the two germline ends. The CDR3 is 11 amino acids. Germline V gives CDR1 SGHAT, CDR2 FQNNGV. The DNA of the CDR3 is TGTGCCAGCAGCCTTAATTCACCCCTCCACTTT. Its translation: CASSLNSPLHF.

In its sample, this clone was seen a few times. The chain carries TRBV7-9 and TRBJ2-3, with 7 nucleotides matching TRBD1. V was clipped by 5 bases and J by 2 bases; unmatched bases: 10. Per germline, CDR1 SEHNR and CDR2 FQNEAQ (reference sequence). The CDR3 spans 16 residues. In nucleotides, the CDR3 is TGTGCCAGCAGCACTCTCGGGCAGGGGGACACAGATACGCAGTATTTT. It is translated as CASSTLGQGDTDTQYF.

The chain recombines TRBV28 with TRBJ1-1; 10 bases map to TRBD1. The CDR3 consists of 17 residues. The V gene's germline CDR1 is MDHEN and CDR2 SYDVKM. The junction had 8 bases not matched to a gene; V was cut back by 4 bases and J by 0 bases. CDR3 sequence: CASSSRRQGALNTEAFF. CDR3 nucleotides: TGTGCCAGCAGTTCCCGACGACAGGGGGCTTTGAACACTGAAGCTTTCTTT.

This chain joins TRBV28 and TRBJ1-2; 10 bases match TRBD1. Germline assignment: CDR1 MDHEN and CDR2 SYDVKM. Trimming at V came to 6 bases and at J to 3 bases, leaving 7 bases not matched to a gene. This CDR3 is 15 amino acids long. The CDR3 DNA sequence: TGTGCCAGCAGGAAACCGGGACAGGGGTACTATGGCTACACCTTC. Amino acids: CASRKPGQGYYGYTF.

The rearrangement joins TRBV27 to TRBJ2-3; 9 nucleotides align to TRBD2. The CDR3 is 16 residues long. The germline V gene encodes CDR1 MNHEY and CDR2 SMNVEV (reference sequence). J lost 9 bases, V lost 4 bases, and 14 bases had no gene match. As DNA, the CDR3 is TGTGCCAGCAGTTGGCGGGAGGGGGGCCGTGCGGGCACGCAGTATTTT. Translated: CASSWREGGRAGTQYF.

The V and J genes are TRBV30 and TRBJ1-1; 7 bases are a match to TRBD1. The CDR3 loop spans 13 amino acids. V shed 3 bases and J 5 bases; nucleotides not matched to a gene: 6. Germline CDR1 and CDR2: GTSNPN and SVGIG (reference sequence). The CDR3 spells CAWRTGSETEAFF. CDR3 in DNA: TGTGCCTGGAGGACAGGGTCGGAAACTGAAGCTTTCTTT.

The rearrangement uses TRBV7-2 and TRBJ1-5; no clear D. The CDR3 spans 16 residues. V was pared by 0 bases and J by 0 bases, with 9 bases between. Germline CDR1 SGHTA, CDR2 FQGNSA. CDR3 nucleotides: TGTGCCAGCAGCTTAGCGTTCGGGTTTAGCAATCAGCCCCAGCATTTT. Translated, it gives CASSLAFGFSNQPQHF.

This clone was seen a single time. The chain joins TRBV2 to TRBJ2-7, with 11 bases identical to TRBD1. CDR1 is SNHLY, CDR2 FYNNEI, per germline. This CDR3 has 16 residues. V shed 4 bases and J 2 bases; nucleotides not matched to a gene: 7. CDR3 sequence: CASSAPPGQGAYEQYF. CDR3 nucleotide sequence: TGTGCCAGCAGTGCCCCACCGGGACAGGGGGCCTACGAGCAGTACTTC.

The rearrangement links TRBV18 to TRBJ1-1; a possible D gene is TRBD1 (5 bases). CDR1 and CDR2 from the germline V gene are KGHSH and LQKENI. The CDR3 length is 14 residues. Trimming cost V 0 bases and J 5 bases, with 10 bases left between them. CDR3 in DNA: TGTGCCAGCTCACCACCGGTGGGGGGGACTGAAGCTTTCTTT. Its protein is CASSPPVGGTEAFF.